Detailed here is one T cell receptor (beta chain). Its antigen is currently unknown. This table comes from immunoSEQ multiplex PCR, and its TCRdb copy is limited to in-frame clones, with some not included. Counted here are 90,000 to 130,000 clones, approximately 96% occurring once; the ten biggest clones make up roughly 0.67%. These data originate in a study of cytomegalovirus exposure and HLA in healthy donors. Germline V gives CDR1 PRHDT, CDR2 FYEKMQ (reference sequence). The CDR3 extends over 15 amino acids. V was cut by 5 bases and J by 4 bases, with 17 bases left in between. Study-level findings and limits: Under in vitro conditions, three CMV-associated chains were confirmed as specific for CMV antigens.

The chain employs TRBV13 and TRBJ1-2; tentative D call: TRBD1 (6 bases). Input material: PBMCs. The source of this sequence is a young woman in good health and CMV-seronegative. CDR3 sequence reads: CASSRRTDRIYGYTF. As DNA, the CDR3 is TGTGCCAGCAGCCGCCGCACCGACAGGATCTATGGCTACACCTTC.